Presented here are 15 T cell receptor beta chains from one specimen sequenced in a study of cytomegalovirus exposure and HLA in healthy donors. The study ran its PCR with 60 Vbeta and 13 Jbeta primers. The assay was immunoSEQ multiplex PCR, and TCRdb's table has in-frame clones only and misses some. The sample holds about 130,000 clones, around four fifths seen once. The specimen sequenced was PBMCs. These receptors all stem from a human donor in good health.

The chain is built from TRBV14 and TRBJ2-5; 10 bases match TRBD2. The V gene's germline CDR1 is SGHDN and CDR2 FVKESK. The length of the CDR3 is 14 residues. Losses at the gene ends were 5 bases for V and 4 bases for J; bases not matched to a gene: 4. CDR3 nucleotides: TGTGCCAGCAGCAGGCTAGCGGGGGCAGAGACCCAGTACTTC. It is translated as CASSRLAGAETQYF.

The J gene is TRBJ2-7, the V gene TRBV7-9; a possible D gene is TRBD1 (6 bases). The CDR3 has 17 amino acids. V gave up 1 base and J gave up 0 bases, with 16 bases separating them. Germline CDR1 and CDR2: SEHNR and FQNEAQ (reference sequence). The CDR3: CASSLDPYRVNSYEQYF. Written as DNA, the CDR3 is TGTGCCAGCAGCTTAGACCCCTACAGGGTTAACTCCTACGAGCAGTACTTC.

The V call is TRBV10-1, the J call TRBJ2-1; possibly TRBD2 for D (5 bases). There are 14 residues in the CDR3. Germline V gene lookup returns CDR1 WNHNN and CDR2 SYGVQD (reference sequence). V was shortened by 3 bases and J by 8 bases, with 14 bases between the two germline ends. CDR3 in DNA: TGCGCCAGCAGTGACCCCGTGAGGGCTGATGAGCAGTTCTTC. Translating gives CASSDPVRADEQFF.

The chain has TRBV19 and TRBJ1-1; TRBD1 is a possible D gene (6 bases). V was clipped by 5 bases and J by 5 bases, with 12 bases between them. This CDR3 has 13 amino acids. The germline gives CDR1 LNHDA, CDR2 SQIVND (reference sequence). In DNA form, the CDR3 reads TGTGCCAGTAGTGCAGGGGTGAGAACTGAAGCTTTCTTT. Its protein is CASSAGVRTEAFF.

The chain uses TRBV7-8 and TRBJ2-1, with 12 nucleotides matching TRBD1. There are 18 residues in the CDR3. Germline V gives CDR1 SGHVS, CDR2 FQNEAQ. The V and J ends lost 3 bases and 6 bases, in that order; junction bases with no gene match: 12. The CDR3 reads CASSFRYMGQGAINEQFF. The CDR3 DNA reads as TGTGCCAGCAGCTTTAGGTATATGGGACAGGGGGCAATCAATGAGCAGTTCTTC.

V is TRBV11-3 and J is TRBJ2-2; 12 nucleotides agree with TRBD1. Germline V gene data show CDR1 as SGHNT and CDR2 as YENEEA. V shed 5 bases, J shed 1 base, and the junction held 8 bases outside the gene matches. The CDR3 spans 18 residues. CDR3 nucleotide sequence: TGTGCCAGCAGCCCGCCGGGACAGGGGGCGCGGAACACCGGGGAGCTGTTTTTT. This sequence encodes CASSPPGQGARNTGELFF.

This chain links TRBV7-8 with TRBJ2-7, with 11 nucleotides matching TRBD1. J was trimmed by 3 bases and V by 5 bases; bases with no gene match: 6. Germline values: CDR1 SGHVS, CDR2 FQNEAQ. This CDR3 contains 15 residues. CDR3 sequence reads: CASSERTGGDYEQYF. In DNA, the CDR3 is TGTGCCAGCAGCGAGAGGACAGGGGGCGACTACGAGCAGTACTTC.

This chain links TRBV7-6 with TRBJ1-1; D remains ambiguous. V shed 7 bases and J shed 2 bases, with 14 bases lying between them. Germline V CDR1 and CDR2: SGHVS, FNYEAQ. This CDR3 comprises 14 residues. The DNA of the CDR3 is TGTGCCAGCACCACGCTCAGAGGAAACACTGAAGCTTTCTTT. Its protein product is CASTTLRGNTEAFF.

The chain combines TRBV2 with TRBJ1-4; 7 nucleotides align to TRBD1. The CDR3 loop spans 16 amino acids. Germline loops: CDR1 SNHLY, CDR2 FYNNEI. The trim removed 5 bases at V and 2 bases at J, leaving 8 bases unmatched. Here the CDR3 DNA reads TGTGCCAGCAGTCCGGGACAGTTGGTTACTAATGAAAAACTGTTTTTT. This translates into CASSPGQLVTNEKLFF.

Only one count was recorded for this clone. J is TRBJ2-7 and V is TRBV19; weak D call: TRBD1 (5 bases). Germline V gene sequence: CDR1 LNHDA, CDR2 SQIVND (reference sequence). The CDR3 runs to 14 residues. The V gene lost 3 bases and the J gene lost 0 bases, with 9 bases spanning the gap. The CDR3 DNA is TGTGCCAGTAGTATTCCCGACAGCTCCTACGAGCAGTACTTC. Encoded protein: CASSIPDSSYEQYF.

The chain carries TRBV2 and TRBJ1-2; 8 nucleotides align to TRBD1. The CDR3 has 14 residues. Germline lookup yields CDR1 SNHLY and CDR2 FYNNEI. V lost 6 bases, J lost 7 bases, and 10 bases stayed unmatched. The CDR3 region is CASRRTGQGGGYTF. The CDR3 coding sequence is TGTGCCAGCAGAAGGACAGGACAGGGTGGTGGCTACACCTTC.

V gene TRBV4-1 combines with J gene TRBJ1-1; 9 bases align to TRBD1. Germline CDR1 is MGHRA and CDR2 is YSYEKL. The CDR3 sequence is 15 residues long. Trimming cost V 4 bases and J 7 bases; bases outside gene matches: 10. The CDR3: CASSRTGGSGVEAFF. CDR3 DNA sequence: TGCGCCAGCAGCCGAACAGGGGGCTCGGGGGTTGAAGCTTTCTTT.

The rearrangement joins TRBV6-4 to TRBJ2-6; a weak D match, TRBD2 (6 bases). CDR3 length: 16 amino acids. Germline CDR1 is MRHNA and CDR2 is SNTAGT. The V end was cut by 3 bases, the J end by 2 bases, with 11 bases between. The CDR3 DNA sequence: TGTGCCAGCAGTGAACGTTGGGGGGCTGGGGCCAACGTCCTGACTTTC. Protein sequence: CASSERWGAGANVLTF.

The gene calls are TRBV6-1 and TRBJ2-3; 10 bases are a match to TRBD2. Per the germline V gene, CDR1 is MNHNS and CDR2 is SASEGT. With V trimmed by 10 bases and J by 6 bases, 10 bases remained unmatched. The CDR3 totals 14 residues. CDR3 nucleotide sequence: TGTGCCATGCAAGCGGGGGGGCCATATGATACGCAGTATTTT. Translated, it gives CAMQAGGPYDTQYF.

The gene calls are TRBV5-4 and TRBJ1-2, with 7 bases lining up with TRBD1. J lost 10 bases, V lost 2 bases, and 5 bases had no gene match. The CDR3 is 12 amino acids. The germline CDR1 and CDR2 sequences are SGHNT and YYREEE (reference sequence). In DNA, the CDR3 is TGTGCCAGCAGCTTTGAGGGGGCGGACTACACCTTC. Translation gives CASSFEGADYTF.